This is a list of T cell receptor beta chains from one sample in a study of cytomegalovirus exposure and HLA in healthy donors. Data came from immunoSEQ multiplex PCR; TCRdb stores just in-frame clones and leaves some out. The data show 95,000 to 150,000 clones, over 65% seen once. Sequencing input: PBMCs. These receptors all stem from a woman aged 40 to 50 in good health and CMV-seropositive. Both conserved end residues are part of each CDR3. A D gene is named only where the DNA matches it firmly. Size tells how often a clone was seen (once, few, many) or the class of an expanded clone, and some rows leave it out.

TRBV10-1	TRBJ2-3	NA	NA	CASSDKPGLRSRDTQYF	TGCGCCAGCAGTGACAAGCCGGGACTTAGATCCCGGGATACGCAGTATTTT
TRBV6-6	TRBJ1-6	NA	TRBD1	CASSSSTGGPYSPLHF	TGTGCCAGCAGTTCCTCGACAGGGGGCCCTTATTCACCCCTCCACTTT
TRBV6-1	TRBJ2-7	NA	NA	CASTLERGGSYEQYF	TGTGCCAGCACGCTGGAGAGGGGAGGCTCCTACGAGCAGTACTTC
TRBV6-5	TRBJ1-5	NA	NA	CASSISGRVNQPQHF	TGTGCCAGCAGTATCTCCGGCAGGGTCAATCAGCCCCAGCATTTT
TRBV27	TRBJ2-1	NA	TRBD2	CATIPALAGDYNEQFF	TGTGCCACCATCCCGGCTCTAGCGGGGGACTACAATGAGCAGTTCTTC
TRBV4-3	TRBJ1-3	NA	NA	CASSQDYGQGRNTIYF	TGCGCCAGCAGCCAAGATTACGGGCAGGGGCGAAACACCATATATTTT
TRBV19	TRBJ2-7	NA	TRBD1	CASSIGPTGIYEQYF	TGTGCCAGTAGTATTGGCCCGACAGGGATCTACGAGCAGTACTTC
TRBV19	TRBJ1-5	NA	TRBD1	CASSMMRGQGRNF	TGTGCCAGTAGTATGATGAGGGGGCAGGGACGAAATTTT
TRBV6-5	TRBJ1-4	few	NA	CASRLRQHEKLFF	TGTGCCAGCAGGTTACGACAGCACGAAAAACTGTTTTTT
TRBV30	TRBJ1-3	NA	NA	CAWSSSRFSSGNTIYF	TGTGCCTGGAGTAGTTCGCGGTTCAGCTCTGGAAACACCATATATTTT
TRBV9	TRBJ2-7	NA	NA	CASSGSGYEQYF	TGTGCCAGCAGCGGGTCGGGCTACGAGCAGTACTTC
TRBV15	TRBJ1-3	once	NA	CATSRDRTGGNTIYF	TGTGCCACCAGCAGAGATCGCACAGGTGGAAACACCATATATTTT
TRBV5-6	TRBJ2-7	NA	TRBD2	CASSSTGERGGFHEQYF	TGTGCCAGCAGCAGTACAGGGGAGCGGGGGGGATTCCACGAGCAGTACTTC
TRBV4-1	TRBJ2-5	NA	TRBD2	CASSQDPAGGRETQYF	TGCGCCAGCAGCCAAGATCCGGCGGGGGGCAGGGAGACCCAGTACTTC
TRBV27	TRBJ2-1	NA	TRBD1	CASSRTGTGRFRNEQFF	TGTGCCAGCAGCAGAACCGGGACAGGGAGGTTTCGGAATGAGCAGTTCTTC
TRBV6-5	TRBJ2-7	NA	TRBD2	CASSYVAGGAYEQYF	TGTGCCAGCAGTTACGTAGCGGGAGGTGCCTACGAGCAGTACTTC
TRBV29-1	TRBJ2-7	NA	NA	CSVLGAYEQYF	TGCAGCGTTCTGGGGGCCTACGAGCAGTACTTC
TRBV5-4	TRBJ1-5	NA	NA	CASSLAVIHQPQHF	TGTGCCAGCAGCTTGGCTGTTATTCATCAGCCCCAGCATTTT
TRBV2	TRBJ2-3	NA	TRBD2	CASTSGYTDTQYF	TGTGCCAGCACTAGCGGGTACACAGATACGCAGTATTTT
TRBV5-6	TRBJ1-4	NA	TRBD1	CASSRRTGTSEKLFF	TGTGCCAGCAGCCGCAGGACAGGGACGAGTGAAAAACTGTTTTTT